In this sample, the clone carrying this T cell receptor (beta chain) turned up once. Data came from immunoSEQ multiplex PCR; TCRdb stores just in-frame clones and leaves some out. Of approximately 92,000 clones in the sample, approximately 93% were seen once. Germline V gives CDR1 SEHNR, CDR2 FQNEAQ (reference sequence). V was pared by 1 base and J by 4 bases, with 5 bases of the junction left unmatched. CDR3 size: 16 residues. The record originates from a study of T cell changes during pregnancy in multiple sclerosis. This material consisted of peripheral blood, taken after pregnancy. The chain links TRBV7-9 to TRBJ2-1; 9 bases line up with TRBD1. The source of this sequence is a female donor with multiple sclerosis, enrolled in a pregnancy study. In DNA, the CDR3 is TGTGCCAGCAGCTTAGATGGGACAGGGTGGTACAATGAGCAGTTCTTC. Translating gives CASSLDGTGWYNEQFF.